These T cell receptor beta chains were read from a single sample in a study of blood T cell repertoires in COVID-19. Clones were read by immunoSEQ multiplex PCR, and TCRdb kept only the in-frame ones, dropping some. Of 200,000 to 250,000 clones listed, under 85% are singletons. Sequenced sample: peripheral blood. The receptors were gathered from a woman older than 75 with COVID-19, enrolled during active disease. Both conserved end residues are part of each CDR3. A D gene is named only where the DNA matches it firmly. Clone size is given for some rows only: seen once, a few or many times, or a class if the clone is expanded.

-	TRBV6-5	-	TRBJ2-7	CASKGRTGLYEQYF	TGTGCCAGCAAGGGGCGGACCGGCCTCTACGAGCAGTACTTC
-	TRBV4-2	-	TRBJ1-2	CASSQDAGGVNYGYTF	TGTGCCAGCAGCCAAGATGCGGGTGGGGTCAACTATGGCTACACCTTC
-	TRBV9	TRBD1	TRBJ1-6	CASSFMDRADSPLHF	TGTGCCAGCAGCTTCATGGACAGGGCGGACTCACCCCTCCACTTT
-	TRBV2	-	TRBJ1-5	CASSQDNPQPQHF	TGTGCCAGCAGCCAGGACAACCCTCAGCCCCAGCATTTT
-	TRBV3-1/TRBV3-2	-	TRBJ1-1	CASSPSGGAGNTEAFF	TGTGCCAGCAGCCCGAGTGGGGGGGCCGGGAACACTGAAGCTTTCTTT
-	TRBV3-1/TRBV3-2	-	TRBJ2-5	CASSQGTLHLETQYF	TGTGCCAGCAGCCAAGGGACTCTCCATCTGGAGACCCAGTACTTC
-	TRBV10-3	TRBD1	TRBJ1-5	CAIRTGGNQPQHF	TGTGCCATTCGGACAGGGGGCAATCAGCCCCAGCATTTT
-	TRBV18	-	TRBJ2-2	CASSPLSGGGNTGELFF	TGTGCCAGCTCACCCCTTTCCGGGGGAGGGAACACCGGGGAGCTGTTTTTT
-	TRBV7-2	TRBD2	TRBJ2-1	CASSLASGRVLFF	TGTGCCAGCAGCTTGGCTAGCGGGAGGGTACTGTTCTTC
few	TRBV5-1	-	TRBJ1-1	CASSQTGVNTEAFF	TGCGCCAGCAGCCAGACAGGCGTGAACACTGAAGCTTTCTTT
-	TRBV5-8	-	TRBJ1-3	CASSSTYSGNTIYF	TGTGCCAGCAGCTCCACATACTCTGGAAACACCATATATTTT
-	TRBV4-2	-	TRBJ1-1	CASGAGRTEAFF	TGTGCCAGCGGCGCAGGACGGACAGAAGCTTTCTTT
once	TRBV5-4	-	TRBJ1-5	CASSLGGGNQPQHF	TGTGCCAGCAGCTTAGGAGGTGGGAACCAGCCCCAGCATTTT
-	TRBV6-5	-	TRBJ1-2	CASRASGHPGNGYTF	TGTGCCAGCAGAGCCTCGGGACACCCAGGGAATGGCTACACCTTC
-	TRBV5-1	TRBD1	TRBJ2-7	CASSGGQGSNEQYF	TGCGCCAGCAGCGGGGGACAGGGGTCTAACGAGCAGTACTTC
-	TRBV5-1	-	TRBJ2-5	CASSFSGLAAQETQYF	TGCGCCAGCAGCTTTTCCGGGCTAGCTGCTCAAGAGACCCAGTACTTC
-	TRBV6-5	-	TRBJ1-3	CASTDRSGNTIYF	TGTGCCAGCACCGACAGATCGGGAAACACCATATATTTT
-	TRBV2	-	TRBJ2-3	CAGGTDTDTQYF	TGTGCCGGGGGGACAGACACAGATACGCAGTATTTT
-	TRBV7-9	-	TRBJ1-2	CANSGGTFYGYTF	TGTGCCAACAGCGGGGGGACCTTCTATGGCTACACCTTC
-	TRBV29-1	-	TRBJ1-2	CSVEDRAHGYTF	TGCAGCGTTGAAGACAGGGCCCATGGCTACACCTTC
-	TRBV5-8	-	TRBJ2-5	CASNRGGHQETQYF	TGTGCCAGCAACCGCGGAGGCCACCAAGAGACCCAGTACTTC
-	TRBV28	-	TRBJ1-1	CATSPVGLREAFF	TGTGCCACTTCCCCCGTGGGACTACGAGAAGCTTTCTTT
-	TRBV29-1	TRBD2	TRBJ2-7	CSVEGWAGDEQYF	TGCAGCGTTGAGGGCTGGGCGGGGGACGAGCAGTACTTC
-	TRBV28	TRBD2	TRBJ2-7	CASGLAGAYEQYF	TGTGCCAGCGGACTAGCGGGCGCCTACGAGCAGTACTTC
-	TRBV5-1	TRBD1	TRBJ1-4	CASSLVGTGGEKLFF	TGCGCCAGCAGCTTGGTGGGGACAGGGGGCGAAAAACTGTTTTTT
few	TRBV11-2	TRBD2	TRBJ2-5	CASSLWTSGRAMRETQYF	TGTGCCAGCAGCCTCTGGACTAGCGGGAGGGCTATGAGAGAGACCCAGTACTTC
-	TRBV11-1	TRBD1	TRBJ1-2	CASSTSGTGPHGYTF	TGTGCCAGCAGCACCTCCGGGACAGGGCCCCATGGCTACACCTTC
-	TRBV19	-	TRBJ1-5	CASSIHEAGQPQHF	TGTGCCAGTAGTATCCATGAGGCAGGGCAGCCCCAGCATTTT
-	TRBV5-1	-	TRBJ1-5	CASSREPYQPQHF	TGCGCCAGCAGCAGAGAGCCCTACCAGCCCCAGCATTTT
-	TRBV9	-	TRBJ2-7	CASSPWDSTEQYF	TGTGCCAGCAGCCCCTGGGACTCCACCGAGCAGTACTTC
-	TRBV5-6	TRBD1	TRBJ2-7	CASSFRGTGYSYEQYF	TGTGCCAGCAGCTTCCGCGGGACAGGTTACTCCTACGAGCAGTACTTC
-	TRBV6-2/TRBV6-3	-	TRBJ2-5	CASSYSGKTQYF	TGTGCCAGCAGTTACTCCGGGAAGACCCAGTACTTC
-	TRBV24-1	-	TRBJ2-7	CATSVCAETYEQYF	TGTGCCACCAGTGTTTGTGCCGAGACCTACGAGCAGTACTTC